This T cell receptor (beta chain) was sequenced for a study of early T cells in non-severe SARS-CoV-2 infection. As for the study in general: The chains were unpaired, and the sequenced material was bulk RNA from unsorted whole blood.

Study-wide findings and caveats: VDJdb matching, biased toward anti-spike CD8 responses, missed private and CD4 specificities.

This clonotype was recorded a few times. What it binds is not known. Unique molecular identifiers tagged individual cDNA molecules. TCRdb independently ran MiXCR on the 5' RACE reads; one entry per CDR3 protein. The data hold about 68,000 distinct CDR3 sequences, with approximately 10% observed a single time. Looked up from germline, CDR1 is SGHAT and CDR2 is FQDESV (reference sequence). CDR3 size: 14 residues. V gave up 3 bases and J gave up 6 bases, with 11 bases separating them. The V gene is TRBV11-1, the J gene TRBJ2-2; D remains ambiguous. Sequences were obtained from whole blood. The origin of this receptor is an adult who was a healthcare worker with PCR-confirmed SARS-CoV-2 infection or an uninfected control (not recorded which). The CDR3 loop reads CASSLPVRAGELFF. The CDR3 DNA reads TGTGCCAGCAGCTTGCCAGTTAGGGCCGGGGAGCTGTTTTTT.